Below are 27 T cell receptor beta chains sequenced from a single sample in a study of control samples from healthy donors and cancer patients. The method was immunoSEQ multiplex PCR; TCRdb's version includes in-frame clones alone and lacks a portion of them. The sample shows roughly 150,000 clones, about 94% of them seen only once. Sequencing was done on a sample of blood. These receptors all stem from a woman aged 30 to 39 in good health.

The chain has TRBV7-8 and TRBJ1-1, with 8 bases fitting TRBD1. V dropped 4 bases and J dropped 5; count of bases not matched to a gene: 6. This CDR3 is 14 amino acids long. CDR1 and CDR2 from the germline V gene are SGHVS and FQNEAQ. The CDR3 reads CASSSRTGNTEAFF. The CDR3 nucleotides are TGTGCCAGCAGCTCCAGGACAGGGAATACTGAAGCTTTCTTT.

V gene TRBV5-4 combines with J gene TRBJ2-7; D may be TRBD2 (5 bases). In germline, CDR1 is SGHNT, CDR2 YYREEE (reference sequence). This CDR3 region has 14 residues. V lost 3 bases and J lost 2, with 12 bases in between. In DNA, the CDR3 is TGTGCCAGCAGCTATGGACGGGGAACCTACGAGCAGTACTTC. This encodes CASSYGRGTYEQYF.

This chain connects TRBV27 to TRBJ2-1; 7 bases map to TRBD2. The CDR3 is 14 amino acids. V shed 11 bases, J shed 4 bases, and the junction held 11 bases outside the gene matches. The germline V gene encodes CDR1 MNHEY and CDR2 SMNVEV (reference sequence). Here the CDR3 DNA reads TGTGCCTCCGGGCCAGGAGCGGGATACAATGAGCAGTTCTTC. This gives the protein CASGPGAGYNEQFF.

The rearrangement uses TRBV9 and TRBJ1-6, with 10 bases identical to TRBD1. Per germline, CDR1 SGDLS and CDR2 YYNGEE. The J segment lost 9 bases and the V segment lost 2 bases, leaving 5 bases of the junction unmatched. The CDR3 runs to 15 residues. The CDR3 reads CASSVGQGGISPLHF. CDR3 in DNA: TGTGCCAGCAGCGTTGGACAGGGGGGCATTTCACCCCTCCACTTT.

The V and J genes are TRBV5-1 and TRBJ2-5; no firm D call. The ends were cut back, 4 bases at V and 1 base at J, with 17 bases in the middle. CDR1 and CDR2 from the germline V gene are SGHRS and YFSETQ. The CDR3 has 16 amino acids. CDR3 coding DNA: TGCGCCAGCAGCCTGGGTTTGGCGCAGACCCAAGAGACCCAGTACTTC. It specifies CASSLGLAQTQETQYF.

This clone was counted a few times. The chain has TRBV18 and TRBJ2-6; TRBD1 matches 10 bases. Germline V lookup: CDR1 KGHSH, CDR2 LQKENI. V trimming: 5 bases; J trimming: 2 bases; junction bases outside the gene matches: 0. CDR3 length: 15 residues. In DNA form, the CDR3 reads TGTGCCAGCTCAGGACAGGGGGCTGGGGCCAACGTCCTGACTTTC. It encodes CASSGQGAGANVLTF.

V and J are TRBV7-3 and TRBJ2-6; 8 positions match TRBD2. V lost 5 bases, J lost 0 bases, and 12 bases stayed unmatched. In germline, CDR1 is SGHTA, CDR2 FQGTGA. The CDR3 totals 19 residues. In DNA, the CDR3 is TGTGCCAGCAGCCCACCGGGGGGGTGGGGCGGCTCTGGGGCCAACGTCCTGACTTTC. Encoded protein: CASSPPGGWGGSGANVLTF.

The gene calls are TRBV7-2 and TRBJ2-7; TRBD2 agrees at 12 bases. Per germline, CDR1 SGHTA and CDR2 FQGNSA. V was pared by 5 bases and J by 3 bases, with 8 bases of the junction left unmatched. The CDR3 sequence is 16 residues long. The CDR3 loop is CASSTSRTSGNYEQYF. DNA for the CDR3: TGTGCCAGCAGCACAAGCCGGACTAGCGGGAACTACGAGCAGTACTTC.

V gene TRBV27 combines with J gene TRBJ1-5; possible D gene TRBD1, 5 bases. Trimming stripped 5 bases from V and 1 base from J, with 12 bases between. This CDR3 has 15 residues. Per the germline V gene, CDR1 is MNHEY and CDR2 is SMNVEV (reference sequence). The CDR3 loop reads CASSDSPWSNQPQHF. The CDR3 DNA reads as TGTGCCAGCAGTGACAGTCCTTGGAGCAATCAGCCCCAGCATTTT.

The chain uses TRBV10-3 and TRBJ2-6; no clear D. The ends were cut back, 2 bases at V and 1 base at J, with 3 bases in the middle. This CDR3 comprises 14 residues. From germline, CDR1 is ENHRY and CDR2 SYGVKD. CDR3 nucleotides: TGTGCCATCAGTGAGGGTTCTGGGGCCAACGTCCTGACTTTC. Protein sequence: CAISEGSGANVLTF.

The V call is TRBV27, the J call TRBJ2-3; D is ambiguous. V gave up 8 bases and J gave up 6 bases, with 18 bases separating them. Germline assignment: CDR1 MNHEY and CDR2 SMNVEV (reference sequence). The CDR3 consists of 14 residues. CDR3 coding DNA: TGTGCCAGCCGCCCCCTGGCTGGGTATGATACGCAGTATTTT. Translated, it gives CASRPLAGYDTQYF.

The chain has TRBV7-8 and TRBJ2-5, with D uncertain. Germline V lookup: CDR1 SGHVS, CDR2 FQNEAQ. Trimming left V 2 bases short and J 2 bases short, with 15 bases between. CDR3 length equals 16 residues. The CDR3 here is CASSLRPNLGQETQYF. CDR3 nucleotides: TGTGCCAGCAGCTTAAGACCCAACCTAGGGCAAGAGACCCAGTACTTC.

The chain combines TRBV28 with TRBJ1-1; D is unresolved. The length of the CDR3 is 11 residues. Germline V lookup: CDR1 MDHEN, CDR2 SYDVKM. Trimming pared 3 bases from V and 8 bases from J, leaving 7 bases between. As DNA, the CDR3 is TGTGCCAGCAGTTTTGCAATAGAAGCTTTCTTT. Translating it yields CASSFAIEAFF.

This chain joins TRBV19 and TRBJ2-3; D not resolved. CDR1 is LNHDA, CDR2 SQIVND, per germline (reference sequence). The CDR3 length is 13 residues. Trimming stripped 4 bases from V and 7 bases from J, with 12 bases between. CDR3 protein: CASSTGPANTQYF. CDR3 DNA: TGTGCCAGTAGTACTGGGCCGGCAAATACGCAGTATTTT.

The rearrangement joins TRBV5-1 to TRBJ1-4; D remains ambiguous. Per the germline V gene, CDR1 is SGHRS and CDR2 is YFSETQ. V was shortened by 3 bases and J by 4 bases, with 10 bases between the two germline ends. This CDR3 is 14 amino acids long. The CDR3 reads CASSSRTGNEKLFF. The CDR3 coding sequence is TGCGCCAGCAGCTCCCGGACGGGTAATGAAAAACTGTTTTTT.

This clone showed up just a few times. Other nucleotide sequences in the sample specify the same CDR3. V and J are TRBV20-1 and TRBJ1-6, with D perhaps TRBD1 (5 bases). Germline V lookup: CDR1 DFQATT, CDR2 SNEGSKA (reference sequence). The CDR3 consists of 11 residues. The V and J ends lost 6 bases and 6 bases respectively, with 6 bases between them. The CDR3, as DNA: TGCAGTGCGAGGGGTAATTCACCCCTCCACTTT. Translation gives CSARGNSPLHF.

The rearrangement links TRBV7-2 to TRBJ2-1; D might be TRBD2 (7 bases). The germline gives CDR1 SGHTA, CDR2 FQGNSA. Trimming stripped 5 bases from V and 5 bases from J, with 13 bases between. The CDR3 spans 14 residues. Written as DNA, the CDR3 is TGTGCCAGCAGCCCCAGGGGAGGGCACAATGAGCAGTTCTTC. This sequence encodes CASSPRGGHNEQFF.

This chain joins TRBV3-1 (or the pseudogene TRBV3-2) and TRBJ2-3; the D is unclear. In germline, CDR1 is LGHDT, CDR2 YNNKEL (reference sequence). V dropped 4 bases and J dropped 0 bases, with 8 bases sitting between them. The CDR3 is 14 residues long. The CDR3 here is CASSPTSSTDTQYF. Written as DNA, the CDR3 is TGTGCCAGCAGCCCTACATCTAGCACAGATACGCAGTATTTT.

CDR3 sequence: CSVAGLEEAYEQYF. CDR3 DNA: TGCAGCGTCGCCGGACTAGAGGAGGCCTACGAGCAGTACTTC. The chain uses TRBV29-1 and TRBJ2-7; TRBD2 matches 7 bases. Trimming at V came to 6 bases and at J to 2 bases, leaving 10 bases not matched to a gene. This CDR3 comprises 14 residues. Germline values: CDR1 SQVTM, CDR2 ANQGSEA.

The V call is TRBV11-2, the J call TRBJ1-1, with no clear D. CDR3 length: 11 residues. Trimming removed 3 bases at V and 7 bases at J, with 6 bases between. Germline V gives CDR1 SGHAT, CDR2 FQNNGV. This CDR3 is CASSFPDEAFF. The CDR3 DNA sequence: TGTGCCAGCAGCTTTCCGGATGAAGCTTTCTTT.

V usage is TRBV4-1 and J usage is TRBJ1-1, with D possibly being TRBD1 (5 bases). Trimming stripped 1 base from V and 5 bases from J, with 8 bases between. CDR1 and CDR2 (germline): MGHRA, YSYEKL. CDR3 length equals 13 residues. The CDR3 spells CASSQGGETEAFF. In DNA form, the CDR3 reads TGCGCCAGCAGCCAAGGAGGGGAAACTGAAGCTTTCTTT.

This chain joins TRBV2 and TRBJ2-3; TRBD1 matches at 7 bases. With V trimmed by 10 bases and J by 5 bases, 12 bases remained unmatched. Germline CDR1 SNHLY, CDR2 FYNNEI. The CDR3 is 14 residues long. CDR3 DNA sequence: TGTGCCACCGTACAGACCAACAGGGGAGATACGCAGTATTTT. This gives the protein CATVQTNRGDTQYF.

The V call is TRBV10-3, the J call TRBJ1-2, with TRBD1 matching over 7 bases. The CDR3 is 15 amino acids. Germline V lookup: CDR1 ENHRY, CDR2 SYGVKD. V shed 6 bases and J 0 bases; nucleotides not matched to a gene: 7. CDR3 sequence (DNA): TGTGCCATCAGGGTTGGGGACAGCCCTAACTATGGCTACACCTTC. Translation: CAIRVGDSPNYGYTF.

This clone turned up a few times. CDR3 sequence (DNA): TGTGCCAGCAGCCCTAGCTCCGGGACTAGCGGTATTCCGAACACCGGGGAGCTGTTTTTT. Its protein product is CASSPSSGTSGIPNTGELFF. The chain is built from TRBV3-1 (or the pseudogene TRBV3-2) and TRBJ2-2, with 11 positions matching TRBD2. The V gene end was trimmed by 4 bases and the J gene end by 0 bases; junction bases not matched to a gene: 13. The V gene's germline CDR1 is LGHDT and CDR2 YNNKEL (reference sequence). The CDR3 runs 20 residues.

The chain combines TRBV7-6 with TRBJ1-1; D call uncertain. CDR1 and CDR2 (germline): SGHVS, FNYEAQ. The CDR3 totals 13 residues. V shed 1 base and J shed 5 bases, with 8 bases lying between them. In nucleotides, the CDR3 is TGTGCCAGCAGCTTAGAAATAGAAACTGAAGCTTTCTTT. It is translated as CASSLEIETEAFF.

The chain links TRBV18 to TRBJ2-1, with TRBD1 identical over 10 bases. The CDR3 contains 14 residues. V shed 3 bases and J 5 bases; nucleotides not matched to a gene: 1. In germline, CDR1 is KGHSH, CDR2 LQKENI. CDR3 nucleotide sequence: TGTGCCAGCTCACCTGACAGGGGGCACAATGAGCAGTTCTTC. It yields the protein CASSPDRGHNEQFF. The entire variable domain, with the rest obtained from reference TRBV18 and TRBJ2-1, is as follows: NAGVMQNPRHLVRRRGQEARLRCSPMKGHSHVYWYRQLPEEGLKFMVYLQKENIIDESGMPKERFSAEFPKEGPSILRIQQVVRGDSAAYFCASSPDRGHNEQFFGPGTRLTVL.

This sequence joins TRBV19 and TRBJ2-4, with TRBD2 matching 7 bases. The CDR3 is 17 residues long. Germline values: CDR1 LNHDA, CDR2 SQIVND (reference sequence). The trim removed 3 bases at V and 0 bases at J, leaving 8 bases unmatched. CDR3 sequence reads: CASSIDGDYIAKNIQYF. The CDR3 region has the DNA TGTGCCAGTAGTATTGATGGGGACTACATAGCCAAAAACATTCAGTACTTC.